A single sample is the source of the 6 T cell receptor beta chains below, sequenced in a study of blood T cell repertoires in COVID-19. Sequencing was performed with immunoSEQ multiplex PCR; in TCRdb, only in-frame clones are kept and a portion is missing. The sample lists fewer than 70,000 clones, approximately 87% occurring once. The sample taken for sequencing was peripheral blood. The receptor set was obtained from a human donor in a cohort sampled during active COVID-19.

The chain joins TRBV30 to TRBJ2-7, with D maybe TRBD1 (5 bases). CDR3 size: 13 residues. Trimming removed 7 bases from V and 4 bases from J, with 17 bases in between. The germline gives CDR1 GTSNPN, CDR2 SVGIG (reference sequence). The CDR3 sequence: CAYGSGFGYEQYF. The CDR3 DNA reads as TGTGCCTACGGGTCAGGGTTTGGGTACGAGCAGTACTTC.

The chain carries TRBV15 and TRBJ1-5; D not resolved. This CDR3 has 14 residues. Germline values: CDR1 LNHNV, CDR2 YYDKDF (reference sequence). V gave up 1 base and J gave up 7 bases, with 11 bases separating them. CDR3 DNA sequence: TGTGCCACCAGCAGAGTCACTGTCGGGCAGCCCCAGCATTTT. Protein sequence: CATSRVTVGQPQHF.

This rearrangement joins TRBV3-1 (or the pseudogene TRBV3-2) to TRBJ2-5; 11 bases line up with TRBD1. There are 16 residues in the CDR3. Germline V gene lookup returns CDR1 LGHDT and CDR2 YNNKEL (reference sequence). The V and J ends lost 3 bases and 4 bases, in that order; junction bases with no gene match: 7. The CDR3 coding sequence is TGTGCCAGCAGCCAGGCCGGACAGGGGGCCACAGAGACCCAGTACTTC. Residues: CASSQAGQGATETQYF.

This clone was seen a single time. The CDR3 DNA follows: TGTGCCAGCAGTTACGGGGGCCACGGCGAGCAGTACTTC. Protein sequence: CASSYGGHGEQYF. The rearrangement links TRBV6-5 to TRBJ2-7; the D gene is possibly TRBD1 (6 bases). In germline, CDR1 is MNHEY, CDR2 SVGAGI. This CDR3 region has 13 residues. The germline V and J ends were trimmed by 2 bases and 6 bases, with 11 bases remaining between them.

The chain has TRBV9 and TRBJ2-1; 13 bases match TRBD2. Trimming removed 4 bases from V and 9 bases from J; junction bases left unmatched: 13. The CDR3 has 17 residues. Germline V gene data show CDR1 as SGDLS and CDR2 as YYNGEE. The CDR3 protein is CASSPTFRTSGSSEQFF. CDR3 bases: TGTGCCAGCAGCCCTACATTTAGGACTAGCGGGAGCAGTGAGCAGTTCTTC.

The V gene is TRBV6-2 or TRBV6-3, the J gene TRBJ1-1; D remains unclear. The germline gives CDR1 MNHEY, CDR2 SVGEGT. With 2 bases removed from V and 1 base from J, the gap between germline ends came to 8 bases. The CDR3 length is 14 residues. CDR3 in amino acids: CASSYAGSNTEAFF. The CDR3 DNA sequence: TGTGCCAGCAGTTACGCGGGATCGAACACTGAAGCTTTCTTT.